The 30 T cell receptor beta chains given below trace back to one sample, sequenced in a study of T-cell memory formation after mild COVID-19. Each CDR3 protein gets one entry after TCRdb re-called the 5' RACE reads with MiXCR. The repertoire holds more than 200,000 distinct CDR3 sequences, with around 15% as singletons. Sequenced material: PBMCs or a T cell subset sorted from them (not recorded which). These receptors were obtained from a man between 18 and 35 years old who had mild COVID-19 (a few samples of this study predate the infection). Cell type and time point are not known.

In this sample, this clonotype turned up a few times. This chain uses TRBV28 with TRBJ1-6, with 8 bases lining up with TRBD1. This CDR3 is built from 16 residues. With V trimmed by 10 bases and J by 7 bases, 15 bases remained unmatched. The germline V gene encodes CDR1 MDHEN and CDR2 SYDVKM. The CDR3 bases are TGTGCCACCAGCTTGACCGGGACAGGCCTCAATTCACCCCTCCACTTT. Translation gives CATSLTGTGLNSPLHF.

There are a few counts of this clonotype. The chain employs TRBV5-1 and TRBJ2-3, with TRBD1 identical over 8 bases. Per the germline V gene, CDR1 is SGHRS and CDR2 is YFSETQ. The CDR3 totals 15 residues. Unmatched junction bases numbered 7, after V lost 5 bases and J lost 2 bases. The CDR3 loop is CASRRVDRDTDTQYF. The CDR3 DNA sequence: TGCGCCAGCAGAAGGGTGGACAGGGACACAGATACGCAGTATTTT. The complete variable domain, with remaining parts taken from reference TRBV5-1 and TRBJ2-3, reads KAGVTQTPRYLIKTRGQQVTLSCSPISGHRSVSWYQQTPGQGLQFLFEYFSETQRNKGNFPGRFSGRQFSNSRSEMNVSTLELGDSALYLCASRRVDRDTDTQYFGPGTRLTVL.

This clonotype has only a few counts. V and J are TRBV2 and TRBJ1-1; the match to TRBD1 covers 10 bases. J gave up 5 bases and V 7 bases, and 10 bases lay outside the gene matches. The CDR3 loop spans 15 amino acids. Per the germline V gene, CDR1 is SNHLY and CDR2 is FYNNEI. CDR3 in amino acids: CASTQEGQGQTEAFF. The CDR3 DNA reads as TGTGCCAGCACCCAAGAGGGACAGGGGCAAACTGAAGCTTTCTTT.

This clonotype turned up a few times. The rearrangement joins TRBV11-2 to TRBJ1-1; D unresolved. Germline lookup yields CDR1 SGHAT and CDR2 FQNNGV. The CDR3 length is 12 residues. Trimming removed 5 bases from V and 11 bases from J, with 15 bases in between. CDR3: CASSPGSAMAFF. The CDR3 DNA sequence: TGTGCCAGCAGCCCTGGGTCCGCTATGGCTTTCTTT.

This clonotype has only a few counts. The chain recombines TRBV18 with TRBJ2-7; TRBD1 is a possible D gene (6 bases). The germline V gene has CDR1 KGHSH and CDR2 LQKENI. V was trimmed by 0 bases and J by 4 bases, leaving 16 bases between them. This CDR3 has 16 residues. CDR3 loop: CASSPPAGQGMYEQYF. DNA of the CDR3: TGTGCCAGCTCACCACCAGCTGGGCAGGGGATGTACGAGCAGTACTTC.

The genes are TRBV7-9 and TRBJ2-5, with a tentative D call TRBD1 (6 bases). The germline CDR1 and CDR2 sequences are SEHNR and FQNEAQ (reference sequence). V dropped 1 base and J dropped 4 bases, with 10 bases sitting between them. The CDR3 contains 14 residues. The CDR3 nucleotides read TGTGCCAGCAGCTTAGGGACAGTCGGAGAGACCCAGTACTTC. It yields the protein CASSLGTVGETQYF.

The CDR3 loop reads CASSLTSGGTIPYNEQFF. The CDR3 DNA reads TGTGCCAGCAGTTTAACCAGCGGGGGGACTATACCCTACAATGAGCAGTTCTTC. This chain connects TRBV12-3 or TRBV12-4 to TRBJ2-1, with 9 bases fitting TRBD2. The J segment lost 2 bases and the V segment lost 2 bases, leaving 10 bases of the junction unmatched. The CDR3 runs to 18 residues.

This clonotype has only a few counts. The gene calls are TRBV4-3 and TRBJ1-5, with D hard to call. Per germline, CDR1 LGHNA and CDR2 YSLEER. Trimming took 0 bases from V and 0 from J, leaving 6 bases between them. The CDR3 covers 15 residues. In nucleotides, the CDR3 is TGCGCCAGCAGCCAAGATAAGAGTAGCAATCAGCCCCAGCATTTT. It yields the protein CASSQDKSSNQPQHF.

The V and J genes are TRBV29-1 and TRBJ1-2, with a possible D match to TRBD1 (5 bases). This CDR3 region has 12 residues. Germline loops: CDR1 SQVTM, CDR2 ANQGSEA. The ends were cut back, 4 bases at V and 4 bases at J, with 10 bases in the middle. The CDR3 sequence: CSVAGRSYGYTF. DNA for the CDR3: TGCAGCGTTGCAGGGAGATCCTATGGCTACACCTTC.

The chain links TRBV4-3 to TRBJ1-2, with D possibly TRBD1 on 5 matching bases. The ends were cut back, 4 bases at V and 8 bases at J, with 17 bases in the middle. Germline V gives CDR1 LGHNA, CDR2 YSLEER. CDR3 length equals 14 residues. This CDR3 reads CASSPIGTLEGYTF. The DNA of the CDR3 is TGCGCCAGCAGCCCCATCGGGACCTTGGAAGGCTACACCTTC.

The rearrangement uses TRBV7-2 and TRBJ2-6, with TRBD1 identical over 8 bases. Losses at the gene ends were 2 bases for V and 7 bases for J; bases not matched to a gene: 10. In germline, CDR1 is SGHTA, CDR2 FQGNSA. The CDR3 spans 17 residues. The CDR3 sequence is CASSLLGQGSLANVLTF. CDR3 DNA sequence: TGTGCCAGCAGCTTACTTGGACAGGGATCGCTTGCCAACGTCCTGACTTTC.

CDR3 region: CSVGLGTDTQYF. The CDR3 nucleotides are TGCAGCGTTGGTCTGGGCACAGATACGCAGTATTTT. The chain employs TRBV29-1 and TRBJ2-3; D not certain. The CDR3 length is 12 residues. Trimming pared 4 bases from V and 1 base from J, leaving 6 bases between. CDR1 is SQVTM, CDR2 ANQGSEA, per germline.

The CDR3 loop is CASSLSRTSTDTQYF. In DNA form, the CDR3 reads TGTGCCAGCAGCTTATCGAGGACTAGCACAGATACGCAGTATTTT. The chain uses TRBV11-1 and TRBJ2-3; maybe TRBD2 (5 bases). This CDR3 has 15 residues. Germline assignment: CDR1 SGHAT and CDR2 FQDESV (reference sequence). The V gene lost 2 bases and the J gene lost 0 bases, with 9 bases spanning the gap.

CDR3: CASSQMPGQYYEQYF. CDR3 coding DNA: TGTGCCAGCAGCCAGATGCCGGGACAATACTACGAGCAGTACTTC. The chain carries TRBV3-1 and TRBJ2-7, with a possible D match to TRBD1 (6 bases). The CDR3 is made up of 15 amino acids. Trimming left V 3 bases short and J 3 bases short, with 15 bases between. Germline-derived CDR1 and CDR2 are LGHDT and YNNKEL (reference sequence).

The V call is TRBV5-5, the J call TRBJ2-7; 8 nucleotides line up with TRBD1. CDR3 length: 14 residues. V was pared by 1 base and J by 5 bases, with 5 bases of the junction left unmatched. Germline CDR1 reads SGHKS; CDR2 reads YYEKEE (reference sequence). The CDR3, as DNA: TGTGCCAGCAGCTTGAGGGCAGGGGGCCACGAGCAGTACTTC. It yields the protein CASSLRAGGHEQYF.

In its sample, this clonotype was seen a few times. V is TRBV3-1 and J is TRBJ2-5, with a possible D match to TRBD1 (6 bases). Trimming shortened V by 5 bases and J by 5 bases, and 15 bases separated the two germline ends. Germline V gene lookup returns CDR1 LGHDT and CDR2 YNNKEL (reference sequence). This CDR3 region has 14 residues. The CDR3 is CASSVRGGPETQYF. CDR3 bases: TGTGCCAGCAGCGTCCGAGGGGGACCGGAGACCCAGTACTTC.

This chain links TRBV4-1 with TRBJ1-2; D gene unclear. Germline V gene data show CDR1 as MGHRA and CDR2 as YSYEKL. Trimming left V 1 base short and J 9 bases short, with 9 bases between. The CDR3 is 12 amino acids. CDR3 sequence (DNA): TGCGCCAGCAGCCAAGGTGGGTTCAGCTACACCTTC. Protein sequence: CASSQGGFSYTF.

The gene calls are TRBV7-2 and TRBJ2-3; 9 nucleotides align to TRBD2. The CDR3 consists of 14 residues. Trimming removed 6 bases from V and 1 base from J; junction bases left unmatched: 2. Per the germline V gene, CDR1 is SGHTA and CDR2 is FQGNSA. CDR3 sequence (DNA): TGTGCCAGCAGGGCTAGCGGGGGCACAGATACGCAGTATTTT. Its translation is CASRASGGTDTQYF. Combining the CDR3 with reference TRBV7-2 and TRBJ2-3 gives the whole variable domain GAGVSQSPSNKVTEKGKDVELRCDPISGHTALYWYRQSLGQGLEFLIYFQGNSAPDKSGLPSDRFSAERTGGSVSTLTIQRTQQEDSAVYLCASRASGGTDTQYFGPGTRLTVL.

This clonotype was picked up a small number of times. The rearrangement links TRBV2 to TRBJ1-5; TRBD1 is a possible D gene (5 bases). Trimming removed 7 bases from V and 1 base from J, with 8 bases in between. Germline V lookup: CDR1 SNHLY, CDR2 FYNNEI. The CDR3 consists of 13 residues. This chain's CDR3 is CASIRDSNQPQHF. The CDR3 DNA reads TGTGCCAGCATTCGGGACAGCAATCAGCCCCAGCATTTT. The full variable domain, rest sourced from reference TRBV2 and TRBJ1-5, is EPEVTQTPSHQVTQMGQEVILRCVPISNHLYFYWYRQILGQKVEFLVSFYNNEISEKSEIFDDQFSVERPDGSNFTLKIRSTKLEDSAMYFCASIRDSNQPQHFGDGTRLSIL.

The V gene is TRBV18, the J gene TRBJ2-3; unclear D gene. The germline V gene has CDR1 KGHSH and CDR2 LQKENI. V was cut by 5 bases and J by 2 bases, with 14 bases left in between. The CDR3 has 15 amino acids. CDR3 loop: CASSEVVRATDTQYF. The DNA for the CDR3 is TGTGCCAGCTCAGAGGTGGTTCGGGCCACAGATACGCAGTATTTT.

The rearrangement joins TRBV4-3 to TRBJ2-1; possibly TRBD1 for D (5 bases). The CDR3 loop spans 15 amino acids. Germline V gene data show CDR1 as LGHNA and CDR2 as YSLEER. Between the trimmed V and J ends, which lost 1 base and 0 bases, there was a span of 7 bases. The CDR3 here is CASSQGTNSYNEQFF. CDR3 DNA sequence: TGCGCCAGCAGCCAAGGGACAAACTCCTACAATGAGCAGTTCTTC.

This chain joins TRBV19 and TRBJ2-2; maybe TRBD1 (6 bases). This CDR3 spans 12 amino acids. V lost 9 bases, J lost 6 bases, and 11 bases lay in between. Germline CDR1 reads LNHDA; CDR2 reads SQIVND (reference sequence). In DNA, the CDR3 is TGTGCCAGCGAGGCAGGGGCCGGGGAGCTGTTTTTT. It translates to CASEAGAGELFF.

The chain employs TRBV4-1 and TRBJ1-2; 10 positions match TRBD1. This CDR3 spans 15 amino acids. CDR1 and CDR2 (germline): MGHRA, YSYEKL. The junction had 7 bases not matched to a gene; V was cut back by 3 bases and J by 6 bases. CDR3 protein: CASSHPGQGIHGYTF. The CDR3 bases are TGCGCCAGCAGCCATCCGGGACAGGGGATTCATGGCTACACCTTC.

There are a few counts of this clonotype. The J gene is TRBJ2-1, the V gene TRBV24-1; D possibly corresponds to TRBD1 (7 bases). Germline V CDR1 and CDR2: KGHDR, SFDVKD. The ends were cut back, 2 bases at V and 2 bases at J, with 12 bases in the middle. The CDR3 is 16 amino acids. CDR3 DNA: TGTGCCACCAGTGATTCCGGCAGGGGGGCCTACAATGAGCAGTTCTTC. As protein: CATSDSGRGAYNEQFF.

This clonotype showed up just a few times. The rearrangement uses TRBV11-2 and TRBJ1-1, with D hard to call. CDR1 is SGHAT and CDR2 is FQNNGV in the germline V gene. The ends were cut back, 3 bases at V and 1 base at J, with 15 bases in the middle. The CDR3 is made up of 16 amino acids. The CDR3 protein is CASSFRRNAGNTEAFF. The CDR3 DNA reads TGTGCCAGCAGCTTCCGAAGGAACGCGGGGAACACTGAAGCTTTCTTT.

This clonotype was counted only a few times. The V call is TRBV20-1, the J call TRBJ1-2; D might be TRBD1 (5 bases). The CDR3 has 13 residues. CDR1 is DFQATT, CDR2 SNEGSKA, per germline (reference sequence). V dropped 0 bases and J dropped 6 bases, with 11 bases sitting between them. The CDR3 loop is CSARDRGPNGYTF. DNA of the CDR3: TGCAGTGCTAGAGATCGGGGACCTAATGGCTACACCTTC.

The J gene is TRBJ2-3, the V gene TRBV7-3; no reliable D call. Trimming shortened V by 5 bases and J by 3 bases, and 15 bases separated the two germline ends. CDR3 length equals 15 residues. Per germline, CDR1 SGHTA and CDR2 FQGTGA. Here the CDR3 DNA reads TGTGCCAGCAGCCCTTCCCGGTCTGGGACAGATACGCAGTATTTT. It specifies CASSPSRSGTDTQYF.

This clonotype was detected many times. J is TRBJ2-3 and V is TRBV7-2; 7 bases fit TRBD1. Germline assignment: CDR1 SGHTA and CDR2 FQGNSA. The trim removed 5 bases at V and 0 bases at J, leaving 2 bases unmatched. This CDR3 comprises 14 residues. In nucleotides, the CDR3 is TGTGCCAGCAGCCCGGGACAGAGCACAGATACGCAGTATTTT. Translation gives CASSPGQSTDTQYF.

The chain joins TRBV4-1 to TRBJ2-7; either TRBD1 or TRBD2 may fit D (5 bases each). Germline V gene sequence: CDR1 MGHRA, CDR2 YSYEKL. The CDR3 is 15 amino acids. Trimming shortened V by 4 bases and J by 7 bases, and 20 bases separated the two germline ends. In DNA form, the CDR3 reads TGCGCCAGCAGCCTAACCGGGACCGCGGTTGAAGAGCAGTACTTC. It translates to CASSLTGTAVEEQYF.

V is TRBV6-2 or TRBV6-3 and J is TRBJ1-2, with D maybe TRBD1 (5 bases). V was clipped by 4 bases and J by 8 bases, with 17 bases between them. CDR1 is MNHEY and CDR2 is SVGEGT in the germline V gene. The CDR3 sequence is 14 residues long. CDR3 sequence: CASSFSGGTTGYTF. CDR3 bases: TGTGCCAGCAGTTTTTCCGGGGGGACTACCGGCTACACCTTC.